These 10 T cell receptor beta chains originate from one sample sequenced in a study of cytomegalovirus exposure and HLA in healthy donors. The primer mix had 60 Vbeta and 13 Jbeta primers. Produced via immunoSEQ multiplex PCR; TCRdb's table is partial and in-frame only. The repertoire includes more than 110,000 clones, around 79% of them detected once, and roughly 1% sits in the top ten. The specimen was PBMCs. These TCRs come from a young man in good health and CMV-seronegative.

CDR3 sequence reads: CASSPGRVAGYYGYTF. CDR3 DNA sequence: TGTGCCAGCAGTCCAGGGAGGGTGGCGGGGTACTATGGCTACACCTTC. The rearrangement uses TRBV7-9 and TRBJ1-2; D might be TRBD1 (5 bases). V was pared by 6 bases and J by 3 bases, with 20 bases between. Germline-derived CDR1 and CDR2 are SEHNR and FQNEAQ (reference sequence). The CDR3 contains 16 residues.

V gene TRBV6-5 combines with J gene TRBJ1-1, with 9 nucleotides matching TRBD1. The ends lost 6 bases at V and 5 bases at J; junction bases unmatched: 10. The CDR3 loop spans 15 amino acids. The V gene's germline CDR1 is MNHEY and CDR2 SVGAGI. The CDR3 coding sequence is TGTGCCAGCAGACGCCTACAGGGGGCGAGAACTGAAGCTTTCTTT. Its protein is CASRRLQGARTEAFF.

DNA for the CDR3: TGCGCCAGCAGCGGCACCGGGACACCTTCCTACAATGAGCAGTTCTTC. Amino acids: CASSGTGTPSYNEQFF. The J gene is TRBJ2-1, the V gene TRBV5-1, with D perhaps TRBD1 (6 bases). Trimming shortened V by 4 bases and J by 1 base, and 15 bases separated the two germline ends. The V gene's germline CDR1 is SGHRS and CDR2 YFSETQ. This CDR3 spans 16 amino acids.

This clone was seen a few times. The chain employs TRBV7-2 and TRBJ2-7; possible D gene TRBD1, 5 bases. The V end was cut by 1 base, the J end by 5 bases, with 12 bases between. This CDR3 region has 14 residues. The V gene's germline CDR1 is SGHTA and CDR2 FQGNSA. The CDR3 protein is CASSLEGFGHEQYF. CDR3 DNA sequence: TGTGCCAGCAGCTTAGAGGGGTTCGGCCACGAGCAGTACTTC.

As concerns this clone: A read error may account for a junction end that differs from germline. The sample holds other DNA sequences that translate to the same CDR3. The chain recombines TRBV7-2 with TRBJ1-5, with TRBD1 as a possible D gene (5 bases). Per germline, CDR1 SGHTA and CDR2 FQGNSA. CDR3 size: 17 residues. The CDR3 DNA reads TGCGCCAGCAGCCCCCTCGGGGGGGTCGGTAGCAATCAGCCCCAGCATTTT. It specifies CASSPLGGVGSNQPQHF.

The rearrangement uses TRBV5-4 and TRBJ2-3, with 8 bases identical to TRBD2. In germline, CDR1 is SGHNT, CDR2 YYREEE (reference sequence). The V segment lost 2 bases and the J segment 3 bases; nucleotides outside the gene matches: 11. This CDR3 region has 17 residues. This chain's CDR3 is CASSLKLGGALTDTQYF. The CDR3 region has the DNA TGTGCCAGCAGCTTAAAACTCGGGGGGGCACTGACAGATACGCAGTATTTT.

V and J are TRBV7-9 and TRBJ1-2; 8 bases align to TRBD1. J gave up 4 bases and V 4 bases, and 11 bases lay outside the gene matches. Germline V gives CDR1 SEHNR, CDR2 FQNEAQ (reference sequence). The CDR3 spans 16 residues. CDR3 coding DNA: TGTGCCAGCAGCTACCGGCTCGGACAGGGCCCCTATGGCTACACCTTC. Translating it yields CASSYRLGQGPYGYTF.

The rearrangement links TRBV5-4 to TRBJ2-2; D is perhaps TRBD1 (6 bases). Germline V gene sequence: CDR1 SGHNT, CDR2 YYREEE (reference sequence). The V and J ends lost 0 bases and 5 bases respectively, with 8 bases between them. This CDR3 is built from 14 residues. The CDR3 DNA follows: TGTGCCAGCAGCTTGGACAGGGCAACCGGGGAGCTGTTTTTT. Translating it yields CASSLDRATGELFF. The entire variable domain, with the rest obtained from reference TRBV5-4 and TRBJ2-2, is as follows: ETGVTQSPTHLIKTRGQQVTLRCSSQSGHNTVSWYQQALGQGPQFIFQYYREEENGRGNFPPRFSGLQFPNYSSELNVNALELDDSALYLCASSLDRATGELFFGEGSRLTVL.

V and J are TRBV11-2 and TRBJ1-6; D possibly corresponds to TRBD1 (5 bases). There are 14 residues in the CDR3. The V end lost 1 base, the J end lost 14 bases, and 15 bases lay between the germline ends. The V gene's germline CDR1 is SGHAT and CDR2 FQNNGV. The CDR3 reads CASSLGFWGGSLHF. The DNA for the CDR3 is TGTGCCAGCAGCTTAGGTTTCTGGGGGGGATCCCTCCACTTT. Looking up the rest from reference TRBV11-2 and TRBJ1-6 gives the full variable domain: EAGVAQSPRYKIIEKRQSVAFWCNPISGHATLYWYQQILGQGPKLLIQFQNNGVVDDSQLPKDRFSAERLKGVDSTLKIQPAKLEDSAVYLCASSLGFWGGSLHFGNGTRLTVT.

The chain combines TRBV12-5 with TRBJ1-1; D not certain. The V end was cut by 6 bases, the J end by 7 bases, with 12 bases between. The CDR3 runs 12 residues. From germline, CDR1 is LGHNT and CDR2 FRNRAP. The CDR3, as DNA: TGTGCTAGTGGCCTCGCTATCGGTGAAGCTTTCTTT. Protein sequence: CASGLAIGEAFF.